Each of the 15 T cell receptor beta chains below was sequenced from the same sample in a study of siplizumab effects on memory and regulatory T cells. The assay was immunoSEQ multiplex PCR, and TCRdb's table has in-frame clones only and misses some. The table has about 91,000 clones, approximately 94% seen once. Sequenced: CD8+ T cells sorted from blood. Source of these receptors: a human donor in good health.

The chain couples TRBV11-2 to TRBJ2-5, with D unresolved. CDR3 length: 15 residues. V lost 0 bases, J lost 5 bases, and 13 bases lay in between. The germline CDR1 and CDR2 sequences are SGHAT and FQNNGV. The DNA for the CDR3 is TGTGCCAGCAGCTTAGACTTTGGGATGGCGGAGACCCAGTACTTC. Its translation: CASSLDFGMAETQYF.

The chain couples TRBV5-1 to TRBJ1-1; 9 bases fit TRBD1. Germline V CDR1 and CDR2: SGHRS, YFSETQ. The CDR3 totals 17 residues. The ends lost 6 bases at V and 4 bases at J; junction bases unmatched: 16. The DNA of the CDR3 is TGCGCCAGCACCGACTCGGGACAGGGCCTATTGGGCACTGAAGCTTTCTTT. This codes for CASTDSGQGLLGTEAFF.

The chain is built from TRBV6-5 and TRBJ1-2; D not resolved. The V end lost 6 bases, the J end lost 8 bases, and 10 bases lay between the germline ends. This CDR3 is 11 amino acids long. In germline, CDR1 is MNHEY, CDR2 SVGAGI. The CDR3 protein is CASSKVSGYTF. The CDR3 nucleotides are TGTGCCAGCAGCAAGGTCAGCGGCTACACCTTC.

The chain couples TRBV6-5 to TRBJ2-6, with unresolved D. CDR1 and CDR2 from the germline V gene are MNHEY and SVGAGI. The CDR3 has 12 residues. V lost 0 bases to trimming and J lost 12 bases, with 6 bases between them. In nucleotides, the CDR3 is TGTGCCAGCAGTTACTCGCGGAGCGTCCTGACTTTC. It is translated as CASSYSRSVLTF.

The chain carries TRBV19 and TRBJ2-2; D is undetermined. The CDR3 runs to 11 residues. V lost 3 bases to trimming and J lost 6 bases, with 2 bases between them. Germline V CDR1 and CDR2: LNHDA, SQIVND (reference sequence). In nucleotides, the CDR3 is TGTGCCAGTAGTATGGCCGGGGAGCTGTTTTTT. Protein: CASSMAGELFF.

The genes are TRBV7-9 and TRBJ1-4, with 10 bases matching TRBD1. Germline CDR1 and CDR2: SEHNR and FQNEAQ (reference sequence). V dropped 6 bases and J dropped 10; count of bases not matched to a gene: 11. The CDR3 has 15 amino acids. In DNA form, the CDR3 reads TGTGCCAGCAGGCCCCGGTGGGACAGGGGTGTAAAACTGTTTTTT. This gives the protein CASRPRWDRGVKLFF.

The chain is built from TRBV5-1 and TRBJ2-7; TRBD2 is a possible D gene (7 bases). The CDR3 spans 14 residues. CDR1 SGHRS and CDR2 YFSETQ come from the germline V gene. V dropped 2 bases and J dropped 3 bases, with 12 bases sitting between them. The CDR3 DNA reads TGCGCCAGCAGCTTCCCAGGGGAGGGCTACGAGCAGTACTTC. Protein sequence: CASSFPGEGYEQYF.

This chain uses TRBV5-8 with TRBJ2-7; possible D gene TRBD1, 6 bases. The CDR3 spans 13 residues. Germline loops: CDR1 SGHTS, CDR2 YDEGEE. The V end was cut by 4 bases, the J end by 0 bases, with 8 bases between. The DNA of the CDR3 is TGTGCCAGCAGCGGGGACAACTCCTACGAGCAGTACTTC. Amino acid sequence: CASSGDNSYEQYF.

This clone was recorded only once. The genes are TRBV2 and TRBJ1-3; no clear D gene. The CDR3 length is 16 residues. In germline, CDR1 is SNHLY, CDR2 FYNNEI. V dropped 2 bases and J dropped 2 bases, with 13 bases sitting between them. The CDR3, as DNA: TGTGCCAGCAGTGAAATAGGCGGTGGAGCTGGAAACACCATATATTTT. This codes for CASSEIGGGAGNTIYF.

The rearrangement uses TRBV6-5 and TRBJ1-1, with D unclear. The CDR3 length is 13 residues. V lost 2 bases and J lost 8, with 12 bases in between. In germline, CDR1 is MNHEY, CDR2 SVGAGI. The CDR3 DNA follows: TGTGCCAGCAGTTACGACACAGCCTTAGAAGCTTTCTTT. Protein sequence: CASSYDTALEAFF.

The chain employs TRBV2 and TRBJ2-5, with unresolved D. CDR1 is SNHLY and CDR2 is FYNNEI in the germline V gene. The CDR3 has 11 amino acids. Between the trimmed V and J ends, which lost 6 bases and 2 bases, there was a span of 4 bases. The DNA for the CDR3 is TGTGCCAGCAGGGGTCAAGAGACCCAGTACTTC. Translation: CASRGQETQYF.

The chain employs TRBV6-5 and TRBJ1-4; D is uncertain. Germline V gene lookup returns CDR1 MNHEY and CDR2 SVGAGI. The CDR3 loop spans 15 amino acids. V was trimmed by 2 bases and J by 8 bases, leaving 15 bases between them. The CDR3, as DNA: TGTGCCAGCAGTTACGCAGAGGACCCACAGGAAAAACTGTTTTTT. This encodes CASSYAEDPQEKLFF.

The chain recombines TRBV11-3 with TRBJ2-1, with D maybe TRBD2 (5 bases). The V gene's germline CDR1 is SGHNT and CDR2 YENEEA. The CDR3 has 13 amino acids. V lost 3 bases, J lost 7 bases, and 10 bases lay in between. The CDR3 DNA reads as TGTGCCAGCAGCTTTACTAGAAGGAATGAGCAGTTCTTC. It translates to CASSFTRRNEQFF.

The chain couples TRBV7-9 to TRBJ2-1, with TRBD1 matching 7 bases. The germline gives CDR1 SEHNR, CDR2 FQNEAQ (reference sequence). This CDR3 spans 15 amino acids. The V and J ends lost 3 bases and 0 bases, in that order; junction bases with no gene match: 2. In nucleotides, the CDR3 is TGTGCCAGCAGCTTCGACAGGGACTCCTACAATGAGCAGTTCTTC. This gives the protein CASSFDRDSYNEQFF.

The chain uses TRBV6-5 and TRBJ2-1, with TRBD1 identical over 7 bases. Germline lookup yields CDR1 MNHEY and CDR2 SVGAGI. V gave up 4 bases and J gave up 3 bases; unmatched junction bases: 9. The CDR3 is 16 residues long. The CDR3 loop reads CASSSGTGVFYNEQFF. In DNA, the CDR3 is TGTGCCAGCAGTTCGGGAACAGGGGTCTTCTACAATGAGCAGTTCTTC.